This TCR beta chain was found in a study of blood T cell repertoires in COVID-19. Study in general: Samples came from the United States, Italy and Spain, spanning acute and convalescent COVID-19. Sources were T cells, B-cell-depleted T cells, or PBMCs; the material itself was cDNA or gDNA.

Trimming took 3 bases from V and 2 from J, leaving 11 bases between them. Germline V gives CDR1 SGHVS, CDR2 FQNEAQ. This CDR3 has 14 amino acids. In the source study's methods: Reference gene primer amplification gave estimated nucleated cell counts. The data were produced by immunoSEQ multiplex PCR, yet TCRdb's version contains in-frame clones alone and is incomplete. V, J and clone size were drawn from that table, and D and trimming were deduced from the DNA. Here the sample spans about 190,000 clones, 80% to 95% being singletons. The sample taken for sequencing was peripheral blood. The genes are TRBV7-8 and TRBJ2-7; maybe TRBD2 (5 bases). This TCR was recovered from a man between 45 and 60 years old with acute or convalescent COVID-19. The CDR3 DNA reads TGTGCCAGCAGCTTTGCCGGGATAACCTACGAGCAGTACTTC. Its translation: CASSFAGITYEQYF.